Included here is one T cell receptor beta chain sequence, with context. No antigen is known for it. One end of the junction is discordant with germline, which a read error may explain. The same CDR3 can be traced to other DNA sequences in this sample. The sample originates from a study of blood T cell repertoires in COVID-19 (dated by TCRdb to 2018 to 2020). Broadly, across the study: Samples from collaborators originated in the United States, Italy and Spain and spanned both the acute and convalescent phases of COVID-19. A freely available public database, intended as a resource for researchers studying the immune response to SARS-CoV-2, is where the repertoires were released. The samples were drawn from the first 160 participants of the ongoing ImmuneRACE study and from roughly 1,300 subjects provided by 6 global collaborators. Deeply sampled blood TCRbeta repertoires from subjects exposed to, actively infected with, or recovered from COVID-19 were included in the dataset. Where available, HLA class I and class II types were taken from metadata supplied by the sample provider and were not determined by assay-based typing. The material from the prospective study consisted of cDNA or gDNA derived from T cells, B-cell-depleted T cells, or PBMCs. Sample metadata almost always included a de-identified subject ID, COVID-19 status, age in years and sex. On the study overall, not on this receptor specifically: Clinical and demographic metadata were provided uncurated, with the amount varying by source and participant.

TCRbeta CDR3 regions were amplified from genomic DNA using the immunoSEQ Assay, a bias-controlled multiplex PCR. In the authors' own workflow: The number of nucleated cells in each sample was estimated by amplification of reference gene primers within the assay. Sequence reads were collapsed and filtered to measure the absolute abundance of every unique TCRbeta CDR3 rearrangement. For each sample, productive Simpson clonality was calculated by taking the square root of Simpson's diversity index across productive rearrangements. Imported from immuneACCESS, the table was reduced by TCRdb to in-frame sequences with V and J called. These copies leave out some clones; in studies compared against another copy, an unresolved V gene accounts for under half, and the cause of the remainder is not known. D and trimming were read from the DNA, whereas the V and J calls and clone size are those reported in that table. A total of about 80,000 clones appear in this sample, 82% of them only once. 9.5% to 15% of the sample belongs to the ten largest clones.

Including the terminal cysteine and phenylalanine, the CDR3 comprises 13 residues. Only CDR3 DNA is held: 39 bases, read in frame from base 1. According to the germline V gene (reference sequence), CDR1 reads SSHAT and CDR2 reads FNYEAQ. Each collaborating institution followed its own protocols to collect whole blood in K2EDTA tubes. For TCRbeta analysis, collaborators shipped samples in one of three forms: frozen whole blood, isolated PBMCs, or DNA extracted from either of those sample types. The clonotype originates from a man older than 75 with acute or convalescent COVID-19. The chain links TRBV7-7 with TRBJ2-7; TRBD1 fits 9 bases in the junction. The sample was peripheral blood. Here the CDR3 is given as CASSPGQGYEQYF. The DNA sequence is as follows: TGTGCTAGCAGCCCTGGACAGGGGTACGAGCAGTACTTC.